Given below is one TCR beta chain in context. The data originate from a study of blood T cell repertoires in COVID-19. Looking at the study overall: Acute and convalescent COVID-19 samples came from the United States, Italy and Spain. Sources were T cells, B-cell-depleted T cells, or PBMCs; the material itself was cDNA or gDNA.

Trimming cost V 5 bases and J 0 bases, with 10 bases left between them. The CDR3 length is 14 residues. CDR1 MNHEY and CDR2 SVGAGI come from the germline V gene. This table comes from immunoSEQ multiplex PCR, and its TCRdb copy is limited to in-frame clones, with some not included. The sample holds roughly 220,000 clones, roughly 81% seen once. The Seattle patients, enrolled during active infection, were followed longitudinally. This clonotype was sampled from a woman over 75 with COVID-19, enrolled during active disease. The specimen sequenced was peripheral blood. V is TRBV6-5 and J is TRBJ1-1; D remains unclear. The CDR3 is CASSRQMMNTEAFF. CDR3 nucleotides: TGTGCCAGCAGTCGACAAATGATGAACACTGAAGCTTTCTTT.